The clone carrying this T cell receptor (beta chain) was observed a single time. Antigen unknown. One entry per CDR3 protein results from TCRdb running MiXCR on the reads. The repertoire consists of roughly 990,000 distinct CDR3 sequences, with roughly 30% occurring once and the leading ten covering 11% to 15%. This record belongs to a study of T cell repertoires in cytomegalovirus infection. Study information: Selected CMV epitopes included recently identified HLA-C-restricted ones as well as well-studied HLA-B-restricted ones. Through public TCR beta signatures, both CMV infection and matching HLA type were indicated. Study outcomes and limitations: Dominating the ex vivo response were TCR beta clonotypes that were CMV-specific and HLA-C-restricted.

CDR1 and CDR2 from the germline V gene are SGHDT and YYEEEE. The V and J ends lost 4 bases and 5 bases respectively, with 20 bases between them. The CDR3 runs 16 residues. The source is a human donor in good health (CMV status not recorded). Some clones in this sample may be carry-over from other donors' samples. Specimen: cultured CD8+ T cells from PBMCs, collected from culture after CMV antigen stimulation. The rearrangement links TRBV5-6 to TRBJ2-3, with D possibly called TRBD1 or TRBD2 (6 bases each). In DNA, the CDR3 is TGTGCCAGCAGCACCGAGGGGGGTCCTTTGGGAGATACGCAGTATTTT. The encoded protein is CASSTEGGPLGDTQYF.